These 22 T cell receptor beta chains came from one sample sequenced in a study of T cell responses to AZD1222 COVID-19 vaccine. The table came from immunoSEQ multiplex PCR; TCRdb's copy has only in-frame clones and leaves some out. The sample carries under 120,000 clones, around 90% recorded once. The sample in question was peripheral blood, obtained 28 days after the second AZD1222 dose. The receptors stem from an adult who received the AZD1222 COVID-19 vaccine.

Only one count was recorded for this clone. This sequence joins TRBV2 and TRBJ2-7, with 8 positions matching TRBD2. CDR3 length: 14 amino acids. Germline loops: CDR1 SNHLY, CDR2 FYNNEI. Germline trimming cut 8 bases from V and 3 bases from J; bases unmatched to any gene: 9. The CDR3, as DNA: TGTGCCAGCGGAAGACTAGCGACTGGCTACGAGCAGTACTTC. Residues: CASGRLATGYEQYF.

This chain links TRBV29-1 with TRBJ2-5; 9 nucleotides line up with TRBD1. The CDR3 has 15 residues. The germline CDR1 and CDR2 sequences are SQVTM and ANQGSEA. V gave up 5 bases and J gave up 3 bases; unmatched junction bases: 10. The CDR3 loop is CSVSLGTGREETQYF. The DNA for the CDR3 is TGCAGCGTTTCTCTTGGGACAGGGAGGGAAGAGACCCAGTACTTC.

V usage is TRBV28 and J usage is TRBJ2-7; D gene uncertain. Deletions cut 1 base from V and 3 bases from J, with 10 bases between. This CDR3 has 14 residues. The V gene's germline CDR1 is MDHEN and CDR2 SYDVKM. The CDR3 spells CASSLLESFYEQYF. CDR3 DNA sequence: TGTGCCAGCAGTTTATTAGAATCATTCTACGAGCAGTACTTC. Using reference TRBV28 and TRBJ2-7 for the parts outside the CDR3, the full variable domain is DVKVTQSSRYLVKRTGEKVFLECVQDMDHENMFWYRQDPGLGLRLIYFSYDVKMKEKGDIPEGYSVSREKKERFSLILESASTNQTSMYLCASSLLESFYEQYFGPGTRLTVT.

V usage is TRBV24-1 and J usage is TRBJ1-2; D is ambiguous. This CDR3 region has 14 residues. Germline V CDR1 and CDR2: KGHDR, SFDVKD. Between the trimmed V and J ends, which lost 1 base and 2 bases, there was a span of 7 bases. The CDR3 DNA follows: TGTGCCACCAGTGATTTACGGTTAAACTATGGCTACACCTTC. Its protein product is CATSDLRLNYGYTF.

V and J are TRBV7-3 and TRBJ2-3; D perhaps matches TRBD2 (6 bases). The V gene lost 2 bases and the J gene lost 2 bases, with 11 bases spanning the gap. CDR3 length equals 15 residues. Germline V CDR1 and CDR2: SGHTA, FQGTGA. The CDR3 here is CASSLLRGFTDTQYF. CDR3 DNA sequence: TGTGCCAGCAGCTTACTTCGGGGGTTCACAGATACGCAGTATTTT. Supplemented by reference TRBV7-3 and TRBJ2-3, the full variable domain reads GAGVSQTPSNKVTEKGKYVELRCDPISGHTALYWYRQSLGQGPEFLIYFQGTGAADDSGLPNDRFFAVRPEGSVSTLKIQRTERGDSAVYLCASSLLRGFTDTQYFGPGTRLTVL.

This clone has only a few counts. One end of the junction is discordant with germline, which a read error may explain. The rearrangement uses TRBV2 and TRBJ2-1; the match to TRBD2 covers 13 bases. CDR3 length: 14 residues. CDR1 is SNHLY, CDR2 FYNNEI, per germline. In DNA form, the CDR3 reads TGTGCCAGCAGGAGGACTAGCGGGAGTAACTTTAGCATCTTC. Translation: CASRRTSGSNFSIF.

This rearrangement joins TRBV18 to TRBJ2-7, with 9 nucleotides matching TRBD2. This CDR3 has 18 amino acids. The V segment lost 2 bases and the J segment 2 bases; nucleotides outside the gene matches: 13. Germline V gives CDR1 KGHSH, CDR2 LQKENI. The CDR3 is CASSPGGRARDGTYEQYF. The CDR3, as DNA: TGTGCCAGCTCACCAGGCGGGAGGGCCAGGGACGGAACCTACGAGCAGTACTTC.

The table lists this clone with a count of one. V gene TRBV11-2 combines with J gene TRBJ1-2, with a weak D call TRBD1 (6 bases). V was clipped by 5 bases and J by 8 bases, with 21 bases between them. This CDR3 is built from 15 residues. The V gene's germline CDR1 is SGHAT and CDR2 FQNNGV. DNA of the CDR3: TGTGCCAGCAGCATCCACAGGGCGTCCAGCCTGGGCTACACCTTC. It specifies CASSIHRASSLGYTF.

The V and J genes are TRBV5-1 and TRBJ2-7; D call uncertain. This CDR3 is 13 amino acids long. From germline, CDR1 is SGHRS and CDR2 YFSETQ. The V gene lost 0 bases and the J gene lost 3 bases, with 7 bases spanning the gap. The CDR3 is CASSLEGLYEQYF. CDR3 nucleotide sequence: TGCGCCAGCAGCTTGGAAGGGCTCTACGAGCAGTACTTC.

This clone showed up just once. The chain has TRBV7-2 and TRBJ1-6; 7 nucleotides match TRBD1. Trimming cost V 5 bases and J 7 bases; bases outside gene matches: 8. This CDR3 is built from 15 residues. Germline V CDR1 and CDR2: SGHTA, FQGNSA. The CDR3 loop reads CASSTTQGVNSPLHF. The CDR3 DNA reads as TGTGCCAGCAGCACAACCCAGGGGGTCAATTCACCCCTCCACTTT.

This clone was seen only once. The chain combines TRBV30 with TRBJ1-2; D not certain. The V gene lost 3 bases and the J gene lost 2 bases, with 10 bases spanning the gap. The CDR3 has 13 residues. CDR1 and CDR2 (germline): GTSNPN, SVGIG (reference sequence). The CDR3 loop reads CAWRTFGNYGYTF. The CDR3 bases are TGTGCCTGGAGGACGTTCGGAAACTATGGCTACACCTTC.

The chain couples TRBV19 to TRBJ1-2, with no clear D. The ends were cut back, 7 bases at V and 5 bases at J, with 23 bases in the middle. The CDR3 covers 16 residues. Germline V lookup: CDR1 LNHDA, CDR2 SQIVND (reference sequence). CDR3 sequence: CASNNVLRTEEYGYTF. The CDR3 coding sequence is TGTGCCAGTAATAACGTACTACGGACGGAGGAATATGGCTACACCTTC.

The chain is built from TRBV7-6 and TRBJ2-1, with 14 bases aligning to TRBD2. The CDR3 length is 16 residues. Germline CDR1 and CDR2: SGHVS and FNYEAQ. V was clipped by 3 bases and J by 6 bases; unmatched bases: 4. CDR3 region: CASSLMTSGRANEQFF. The CDR3 DNA reads as TGTGCCAGCAGCTTGATGACTAGCGGGAGGGCCAATGAGCAGTTCTTC.

This rearrangement joins TRBV19 to TRBJ1-2, with TRBD1 as a possible D gene (6 bases). Trimming removed 7 bases at V and 8 bases at J, with 23 bases between. The CDR3 extends over 15 amino acids. The germline V gene has CDR1 LNHDA and CDR2 SQIVND (reference sequence). The CDR3 spells CASTGADSRPAGYTF. The CDR3 bases are TGTGCCAGTACGGGGGCCGACAGTCGTCCTGCGGGCTACACCTTC.

This chain joins TRBV4-2 and TRBJ2-7; no definite D call. Germline CDR1 reads LGHNA; CDR2 reads YNFKEQ. Deletions cut 4 bases from V and 4 bases from J, with 14 bases between. This CDR3 is 14 amino acids long. CDR3 sequence (DNA): TGTGCCAGCAGCCCCCAAGTTAGTGGTTACGAGCAGTACTTC. It codes for CASSPQVSGYEQYF.

The chain is built from TRBV5-1 and TRBJ1-2, with TRBD1 matching over 9 bases. CDR3 length equals 18 residues. Trimming cost V 0 bases and J 0 bases; bases outside gene matches: 9. CDR1 is SGHRS and CDR2 is YFSETQ in the germline V gene. The CDR3: CASSLGTGTGRANYGYTF. Here the CDR3 DNA reads TGCGCCAGCAGCTTGGGCACCGGGACAGGGAGGGCTAACTATGGCTACACCTTC.

The chain carries TRBV15 and TRBJ1-1; no clear D gene. CDR3 length: 14 residues. Germline CDR1 reads LNHNV; CDR2 reads YYDKDF (reference sequence). V lost 0 bases, J lost 6 bases, and 11 bases lay in between. DNA for the CDR3: TGTGCCACCAGCAGAGAACCAGCAATAGCTGAAGCTTTCTTT. Residues: CATSREPAIAEAFF.

V is TRBV2 and J is TRBJ1-3, with TRBD1 matching 10 bases. Germline CDR1 SNHLY, CDR2 FYNNEI. Trimming at V came to 4 bases and at J to 1 base, leaving 4 bases not matched to a gene. There are 16 residues in the CDR3. Written as DNA, the CDR3 is TGTGCCAGCAGTGGAGGGGACAGGGGTTCTGGAAACACCATATATTTT. Translation gives CASSGGDRGSGNTIYF.

The genes are TRBV9 and TRBJ1-2; 8 nucleotides agree with TRBD1. CDR1 is SGDLS, CDR2 YYNGEE, per germline. V shed 1 base and J 6 bases; nucleotides not matched to a gene: 8. This CDR3 comprises 15 residues. The CDR3 DNA reads as TGTGCCAGCAGCGTAAGGGCAGGGGGCATAGATGGCTACACCTTC. The encoded protein is CASSVRAGGIDGYTF.

In the case of this clone: The same CDR3 also results from other DNA sequences found in this sample. V and J are TRBV18 and TRBJ1-2; 8 bases agree with TRBD1. V was pared by 3 bases and J by 4 bases, with 1 base of the junction left unmatched. The CDR3 totals 13 residues. The germline gives CDR1 KGHSH, CDR2 LQKENI. The CDR3 sequence: CASSPGQGYGYTF. The DNA of the CDR3 is TGTGCCAGCTCACCCGGACAGGGCTATGGCTACACCTTC.

The chain combines TRBV14 with TRBJ2-5; 7 bases are a match to TRBD2. The germline V gene encodes CDR1 SGHDN and CDR2 FVKESK. Trimming removed 0 bases from V and 1 base from J; junction bases left unmatched: 5. The CDR3 spans 16 residues. The CDR3 loop is CASSQETGGFQETQYF. CDR3 in DNA: TGTGCCAGCAGCCAAGAGACGGGGGGATTCCAAGAGACCCAGTACTTC.

The chain couples TRBV19 to TRBJ2-1, with 9 nucleotides matching TRBD2. Germline lookup yields CDR1 LNHDA and CDR2 SQIVND (reference sequence). This CDR3 has 15 residues. The junction had 9 bases not matched to a gene; V was cut back by 5 bases and J by 7 bases. The CDR3 DNA reads TGTGCCAGTAGTGGCTGGCGGGAGGGCCTGAATGAGCAGTTCTTC. It yields the protein CASSGWREGLNEQFF.